The 26 T cell receptor beta chains below come from one sample, sequenced in a study of radiotherapy plus CTLA-4 blockade in lung cancer. Clones were read by immunoSEQ multiplex PCR, and TCRdb kept only the in-frame ones, dropping some. This sample has 60,000 to 70,000 clones; approximately 79% occur once, and the top ten carry roughly 10%. The sequencing used peripheral blood, collected from a patient treated with radiotherapy plus ipilimumab. The receptors shown here come from a human donor with non-small cell lung cancer who had a complete response to radiotherapy plus ipilimumab.

J is TRBJ2-3 and V is TRBV5-1; weak D call: TRBD1 (6 bases). The germline V gene encodes CDR1 SGHRS and CDR2 YFSETQ. The CDR3 runs 13 residues. V lost 4 bases and J lost 4, with 10 bases in between. In DNA form, the CDR3 reads TGCGCCAGCAGCCTCGAGGGGGCAGATACGCAGTATTTT. Protein product: CASSLEGADTQYF.

This sequence joins TRBV10-3 and TRBJ2-7; D may match TRBD1 or TRBD2 (6 bases each). The V gene's germline CDR1 is ENHRY and CDR2 SYGVKD. The CDR3 consists of 14 residues. The V end was cut by 3 bases, the J end by 9 bases, with 18 bases between. CDR3 sequence reads: CAISEGGLHEAQYV. The CDR3 coding sequence is TGTGCCATCAGTGAAGGGGGGCTCCACGAAGCGCAGTACGTC.

This chain connects TRBV7-9 to TRBJ1-2; D is perhaps TRBD1 (5 bases). The CDR3 has 15 residues. Germline lookup yields CDR1 SEHNR and CDR2 FQNEAQ (reference sequence). The V end lost 1 base, the J end lost 1 base, and 10 bases lay between the germline ends. The CDR3 loop reads CASSLVQGGNYGYTF. The CDR3 DNA sequence: TGTGCCAGCAGCTTAGTCCAGGGTGGTAACTATGGCTACACCTTC.

In its sample, this clone was seen once. V is TRBV10-3 and J is TRBJ2-3; the D is unclear. The V end lost 8 bases, the J end lost 2 bases, and 8 bases lay between the germline ends. The CDR3 is 12 amino acids. The germline CDR1 and CDR2 sequences are ENHRY and SYGVKD. The CDR3 here is CAIGKSTDTQYF. DNA for the CDR3: TGTGCCATCGGGAAATCCACAGATACGCAGTATTTT.

This clone was detected only a few times. The rearrangement joins TRBV11-3 to TRBJ2-5; 9 bases line up with TRBD1. This CDR3 contains 16 residues. V dropped 1 base and J dropped 5; count of bases not matched to a gene: 8. Germline V gene data show CDR1 as SGHNT and CDR2 as YENEEA. CDR3 in DNA: TGTGCCAGCAGCTTAGGACGGGACAGGGTGGGGGAGACCCAGTACTTC. As protein: CASSLGRDRVGETQYF.

This clone appeared a few times. The J gene is TRBJ2-1, the V gene TRBV6-5; the match to TRBD1 covers 9 bases. CDR3 length: 15 amino acids. Germline lookup yields CDR1 MNHEY and CDR2 SVGAGI. V shed 5 bases, J shed 7 bases, and the junction held 9 bases outside the gene matches. The chain's CDR3 is CASSPQLDRGNEQFF. The CDR3 bases are TGTGCCAGCAGTCCCCAGCTGGACAGGGGAAATGAGCAGTTCTTC.

J is TRBJ1-1 and V is TRBV2; D call uncertain. The CDR3 covers 16 residues. V was cut by 1 base and J by 1 base, with 13 bases left in between. Germline V CDR1 and CDR2: SNHLY, FYNNEI. In DNA form, the CDR3 reads TGTGCCAGCAGTGAAGGGTTTTATGGCCGGAACACTGAAGCTTTCTTT. Translation gives CASSEGFYGRNTEAFF.

The chain joins TRBV5-4 to TRBJ2-3; 9 bases agree with TRBD2. CDR3 length: 16 amino acids. Germline V CDR1 and CDR2: SGHNT, YYREEE (reference sequence). Trimming took 4 bases from V and 6 from J; bases not matched to a gene: 12. CDR3 residues: CASSKEGGGALDTQYF. The CDR3 bases are TGTGCCAGCAGCAAGGAAGGCGGGGGGGCGTTGGATACGCAGTATTTT.

The chain uses TRBV18 and TRBJ1-1; D not resolved. Germline CDR1 reads KGHSH; CDR2 reads LQKENI. The CDR3 length is 16 residues. V lost 3 bases and J 4 bases, leaving 18 bases between the germline ends. The DNA of the CDR3 is TGTGCCAGCTCACCCCGTCCGGCGAAGTGGGGCACTGAAGCTTTCTTT. The encoded protein is CASSPRPAKWGTEAFF. The full variable domain, completed using reference TRBV18 and TRBJ1-1, is NAGVMQNPRHLVRRRGQEARLRCSPMKGHSHVYWYRQLPEEGLKFMVYLQKENIIDESGMPKERFSAEFPKEGPSILRIQQVVRGDSAAYFCASSPRPAKWGTEAFFGQGTRLTVV.

The chain recombines TRBV5-1 with TRBJ2-7, with TRBD1 identical over 10 bases. Germline lookup yields CDR1 SGHRS and CDR2 YFSETQ. This CDR3 spans 16 amino acids. V was clipped by 4 bases and J by 0 bases; unmatched bases: 7. The CDR3 loop reads CASSPGQGGSSYEQYF. CDR3 coding DNA: TGCGCCAGCAGCCCCGGACAGGGGGGAAGCTCCTACGAGCAGTACTTC. Drawing the rest from reference TRBV5-1 and TRBJ2-7, the complete variable domain is KAGVTQTPRYLIKTRGQQVTLSCSPISGHRSVSWYQQTPGQGLQFLFEYFSETQRNKGNFPGRFSGRQFSNSRSEMNVSTLELGDSALYLCASSPGQGGSSYEQYFGPGTRLTVT.

This chain connects TRBV29-1 to TRBJ2-1; TRBD1 agrees at 8 bases. Germline CDR1 SQVTM, CDR2 ANQGSEA. The ends lost 7 bases at V and 0 bases at J; junction bases unmatched: 5. The CDR3 length is 14 residues. DNA of the CDR3: TGCAGCGCCGACAGGGGACGCTCCTACAATGAGCAGTTCTTC. Residues: CSADRGRSYNEQFF.

V and J are TRBV2 and TRBJ2-7; 10 bases match TRBD2. The CDR3 runs 13 residues. Per the germline V gene, CDR1 is SNHLY and CDR2 is FYNNEI. Losses at the gene ends were 5 bases for V and 6 bases for J; bases not matched to a gene: 4. CDR3 DNA sequence: TGTGCCAGCAGTTATGAGCGGGGGGGCGAGCAGTACTTC. Its protein is CASSYERGGEQYF. Together with reference TRBV2 and TRBJ2-7, the CDR3 gives the full variable domain: EPEVTQTPSHQVTQMGQEVILRCVPISNHLYFYWYRQILGQKVEFLVSFYNNEISEKSEIFDDQFSVERPDGSNFTLKIRSTKLEDSAMYFCASSYERGGEQYFGPGTRLTVT.

The chain recombines TRBV10-2 with TRBJ2-5; maybe TRBD2 (5 bases). Per the germline V gene, CDR1 is WSHSY and CDR2 is SAAADI. Trimming left V 5 bases short and J 5 bases short, with 9 bases between. This CDR3 region has 12 residues. CDR3 residues: CASSQAGETQYF. The CDR3 DNA follows: TGCGCCAGCAGTCAGGCGGGCGAGACCCAGTACTTC.

The V gene is TRBV11-3, the J gene TRBJ2-1; TRBD1 agrees at 8 bases. The CDR3 loop spans 14 amino acids. The ends lost 0 bases at V and 12 bases at J; junction bases unmatched: 7. Germline V gene data show CDR1 as SGHNT and CDR2 as YENEEA. CDR3: CASSLDGQGRRQFF. The DNA for the CDR3 is TGTGCCAGCAGCTTAGACGGACAGGGTAGAAGGCAGTTCTTC.

The V call is TRBV6-5, the J call TRBJ1-1; D gene unclear. This CDR3 contains 13 residues. The germline V gene has CDR1 MNHEY and CDR2 SVGAGI. V was clipped by 1 base and J by 1 base, with 4 bases between them. CDR3 residues: CASSYLPNTEAFF. Here the CDR3 DNA reads TGTGCCAGCAGTTACTTGCCGAACACTGAAGCTTTCTTT.

This chain links TRBV4-3 with TRBJ2-1; possible D gene TRBD2, 5 bases. Germline values: CDR1 LGHNA, CDR2 YSLEER. V lost 0 bases and J 10 bases, leaving 10 bases between the germline ends. CDR3 length: 13 residues. This chain's CDR3 is CASSQDNRLEQFF. The DNA of the CDR3 is TGCGCCAGCAGCCAAGACAACAGACTAGAGCAGTTCTTC.

This sequence joins TRBV7-6 and TRBJ1-1; D remains unclear. CDR1 SGHVS and CDR2 FNYEAQ come from the germline V gene. Trimming pared 1 base from V and 1 base from J, leaving 10 bases between. This CDR3 comprises 15 residues. CDR3 sequence (DNA): TGTGCCAGCAGCTTAGACTTTGGACCGAACACTGAAGCTTTCTTT. This sequence encodes CASSLDFGPNTEAFF.

This chain uses TRBV19 with TRBJ1-3, with 7 bases identical to TRBD1. The CDR3 runs to 14 residues. Unmatched junction bases numbered 4, after V lost 6 bases and J lost 2 bases. Germline loops: CDR1 LNHDA, CDR2 SQIVND (reference sequence). The CDR3 nucleotides are TGTGCCAGTAGCAGGGGGGGCACTGGAAACACCATATATTTT. It is translated as CASSRGGTGNTIYF.

The chain uses TRBV7-9 and TRBJ1-5; D is possibly TRBD1 (6 bases). The CDR3 consists of 15 residues. The germline V gene has CDR1 SEHNR and CDR2 FQNEAQ (reference sequence). V was cut by 1 base and J by 3 bases, with 10 bases left in between. In DNA, the CDR3 is TGTGCCAGCAGCTTAGGTCCAGGGGACAATCAGCCCCAGCATTTT. Its protein product is CASSLGPGDNQPQHF.

V gene TRBV6-5 combines with J gene TRBJ1-2; tentatively, D is TRBD1 (5 bases). Germline loops: CDR1 MNHEY, CDR2 SVGAGI. V was shortened by 6 bases and J by 6 bases, with 17 bases between the two germline ends. CDR3 length: 14 residues. The CDR3 here is CASRSGTAYNGYTF. In nucleotides, the CDR3 is TGTGCCAGCAGATCCGGGACGGCCTATAATGGCTACACCTTC.

A single count supports this clone. The chain couples TRBV6-6 to TRBJ1-5; D is possibly TRBD1 (6 bases). Germline V CDR1 and CDR2: MNHNY, SVGAGI (reference sequence). The CDR3 is 13 residues long. The V end lost 5 bases, the J end lost 7 bases, and 12 bases lay between the germline ends. The CDR3: CASSQGIGQPQHF. CDR3 nucleotides: TGTGCCAGCAGTCAGGGGATCGGGCAGCCCCAGCATTTT.

This chain connects TRBV19 to TRBJ1-2; a possible D gene is TRBD1 (5 bases). CDR3 length: 17 amino acids. Germline lookup yields CDR1 LNHDA and CDR2 SQIVND (reference sequence). V was pared by 7 bases and J by 3 bases, with 24 bases between. CDR3 in DNA: TGTGCCAGTATTCCCAGGCAGGGTGTTCTCAAGGACTATGGCTACACCTTC. Translated: CASIPRQGVLKDYGYTF.

The CDR3 region is CASSYTTGADNEQFF. The CDR3, as DNA: TGTGCCAGCAGTTATACGACAGGGGCTGACAATGAGCAGTTCTTC. The chain recombines TRBV6-6 with TRBJ2-1, with TRBD1 identical over 8 bases. CDR3 length: 15 amino acids. Germline V gives CDR1 MNHNY, CDR2 SVGAGI (reference sequence). J lost 5 bases, V lost 3 bases, and 6 bases had no gene match.

The rearrangement uses TRBV4-3 and TRBJ1-2; weak D call: TRBD1 (5 bases). The V gene's germline CDR1 is LGHNA and CDR2 YSLEER. This CDR3 has 15 amino acids. V was shortened by 3 bases and J by 1 base, with 12 bases between the two germline ends. CDR3 coding DNA: TGCGCCAGCAGCCAGGGACGGAACTTTAACTATGGCTACACCTTC. Its translation is CASSQGRNFNYGYTF.

CDR3 sequence: CASSLRTSSYNEQFF. The CDR3 DNA follows: TGTGCCAGCAGCCTCCGAACAAGCTCCTACAATGAGCAGTTCTTC. V usage is TRBV9 and J usage is TRBJ2-1; D gene uncertain. The CDR3 runs 15 residues. V was cut by 4 bases and J by 0 bases, with 11 bases left in between. CDR1 SGDLS and CDR2 YYNGEE come from the germline V gene.

The rearrangement uses TRBV28 and TRBJ2-1; 7 bases agree with TRBD2. This CDR3 has 15 amino acids. Losses at the gene ends were 2 bases for V and 5 bases for J; bases not matched to a gene: 6. In germline, CDR1 is MDHEN, CDR2 SYDVKM. The CDR3 loop is CASSLVAGENNEQFF. The CDR3 DNA reads as TGTGCCAGCAGTTTAGTTGCGGGAGAAAACAATGAGCAGTTCTTC.